This section outlines one T cell receptor beta chain sequence together with its context. What it recognizes is unknown. This entry belongs to a study of T cell responses to AZD1222 COVID-19 vaccine. Study-wide points: The sample set comprised mostly white British donors with more females, and clonal diversity was possibly underestimated.

The ends were cut back, 1 base at V and 7 bases at J, with 10 bases in the middle. Germline CDR1 reads LNHNV; CDR2 reads YYDKDF (reference sequence). This CDR3 has 13 amino acids. The assay was immunoSEQ multiplex PCR, and TCRdb's table has in-frame clones only and misses some. Counted here are approximately 90,000 clones, approximately 87% occurring once; the ten biggest clones make up about 7%. The sequenced sample was peripheral blood, obtained on day 0 of AZD1222 vaccination. The chain carries TRBV15 and TRBJ1-2; D uncertain. The clonotype originates from an adult in good health. This CDR3 is CATSRVSGSGYTF. CDR3 nucleotide sequence: TGTGCCACCAGCAGAGTGTCGGGGAGTGGCTACACCTTC.